This TCR beta chain was recorded in a study of CD8 T cell repertoires and HIV-1 epitope variants. Remarks on this clone: Its antigen is currently unknown.

CDR1 is MDHEN and CDR2 is SYDVKM in the germline V gene. Trimming cost V 4 bases and J 5 bases; bases outside gene matches: 9. The CDR3 covers 17 residues. This table comes from immunoSEQ multiplex PCR, and its TCRdb copy is limited to in-frame clones, with some not included. The data show thousands of clones, 55% to 70% seen once. Sequenced input: cultured CD8+ T cells derived from PBMCs. This sequence joins TRBV28 and TRBJ2-1; 12 bases fit TRBD1. This TCR was recovered from a male donor with HIV. The CDR3 DNA sequence: TGTGCCAGCAGTTCCGGGACAGGGGGCTTCGGGGACAATGAGCAGTTCTTC. This codes for CASSSGTGGFGDNEQFF.